The rows below give T cell receptor beta chains drawn from one sample of a study of blood T cells in healthy people across ages. TCRdb re-called the 5' RACE reads through MiXCR, storing one row per CDR3 protein. The sample has some 1.5 million distinct CDR3 sequences; approximately 39% are singletons. Material for sequencing was blood. The receptors stem from a young woman in good health. The conserved cysteine and the conserved F or W are not part of the CDR3 here. A clone size is listed for some rows: how often the clone was seen (once, few, many), or a class if it is expanded.

>once|TRBV20-1
SARDPGRLNSYEQY
>-|TRBV11-1
ASSSQTLTDTQY
>-|TRBV5-1
ASSLGHGNSPLH
>-|TRBV29-1
SAATLQNTEAF
>-|TRBV25-1
ASSSHPGREGRGSYNEQF
>-|TRBV27
ASSVTFTGELF
>-|TRBV20-1
SASGRVRSHGYT
>-|TRBV12-3/TRBV12-4
ASSLVGHTHEQY
>few|TRBV7-9
ASRGTGVNYNEQF
>-|TRBV6-5
ASSRSGAPFEAF
>once|TRBV20-1
SARVVPSEQF
>-|TRBV29-1
SVEGTPGNEQY
>-|TRBV29-1
SVLGVRSGTSYEQY
>many|TRBV29-1
SVGHPNYGYT
>-|TRBV29-1
SVVGQYANTEAF
>-|TRBV7-9
ASSPRAGLSSYNEQY
>-|TRBV6-5
ASSYLGLPSTDTQY
>many|TRBV29-1
SVSGGEGSPLH
>-|TRBV27
ASSLLTGGRGYGYT
>few|TRBV7-2
ASSNVLAHTDTQY
>few|TRBV19
ASSKHLGYGYT
>few|TRBV20-1
SARVGIGNEQF
>-|TRBV30
AWSVMGEQY